What follows are 13 T cell receptor beta chains derived from one specimen sequenced in a study of vaccination and CD4 T cells after COVID-19. Which antigens these TCRs recognize remains unknown. The Oncomine TCR Beta short-read assay sequenced DNA from cultured CD4+ T cells. The template was genomic DNA from cultured CD4+ T cells. TCRdb fed the PCR reads into MiXCR, producing one record per CDR3 protein. The table records over 9,000 distinct CDR3 sequences, about 38% of them present only once. The treatment was: approximately 11-day PBMC culture with coronavirus spike peptide pools or control peptides (ViraFEST assay). Before the COVID-19 pandemic (2011-2018), CD4+ T cells were obtained from the unexposed donor. The sample consisted of CD4+ T cells from blood, cultured in vitro. The source is a human donor in good health.

This clonotype was recorded a few times. The rearrangement joins TRBV28 to TRBJ2-1; TRBD2 agrees at 10 bases. V lost 7 bases to trimming and J lost 8 bases; unmatched junction nucleotides: 14. Germline V gene lookup returns CDR1 MDHEN and CDR2 SYDVKM. This CDR3 has 16 amino acids. The DNA of the CDR3 is TGTGCCAGCAAAGAAACTTTAGCGGGAGGTATTGATGAGCAGTTCTTC. Protein: CASKETLAGGIDEQFF.

The chain has TRBV20-1 and TRBJ2-4; 7 positions agree with TRBD1. The V gene's germline CDR1 is DFQATT and CDR2 SNEGSKA (reference sequence). The junction had 10 bases not matched to a gene; V was cut back by 8 bases and J by 6 bases. The CDR3 has 13 residues. In DNA, the CDR3 is TGCAGTACCTTTAACCCAGGGGGAAACATTCAGTACTTC. Its translation is CSTFNPGGNIQYF.

This clonotype was picked up a small number of times. The J gene is TRBJ2-2, the V gene TRBV20-1, with 16 positions matching TRBD2. Germline CDR1 is DFQATT and CDR2 is SNEGSKA (reference sequence). V gave up 5 bases and J gave up 1 base; unmatched junction bases: 4. The CDR3 is 17 residues long. The CDR3 sequence is CSAGGLAGGWNTGELFF. The DNA for the CDR3 is TGCAGTGCTGGGGGACTAGCGGGAGGGTGGAACACCGGGGAGCTGTTTTTT.

This clonotype appeared a few times. V and J are TRBV20-1 and TRBJ1-1, with D perhaps matching TRBD1 (5 bases). V was shortened by 6 bases and J by 1 base, with 18 bases between the two germline ends. Germline CDR1 reads DFQATT; CDR2 reads SNEGSKA (reference sequence). The CDR3 has 15 amino acids. CDR3: CSADGTPDGNTEAFF. CDR3 DNA sequence: TGCAGTGCCGACGGGACCCCCGATGGGAACACTGAAGCTTTCTTT.

This clonotype was seen a few times. The chain links TRBV5-8 to TRBJ2-1; 13 bases are a match to TRBD2. CDR3 size: 16 residues. With V trimmed by 4 bases and J by 9 bases, 10 bases remained unmatched. Germline CDR1 and CDR2: SGHTS and YDEGEE. CDR3 amino acids: CASSPGTSGKGSEQFF. CDR3 DNA sequence: TGTGCCAGCAGCCCAGGGACTAGCGGGAAGGGGAGTGAGCAGTTCTTC.

This clonotype was picked up a small number of times. The chain is built from TRBV27 and TRBJ2-7; D gene uncertain. V lost 7 bases and J 3 bases, leaving 25 bases between the germline ends. CDR1 MNHEY and CDR2 SMNVEV come from the germline V gene (reference sequence). The CDR3 has 17 residues. The DNA for the CDR3 is TGTGCCAGCACCCCACCCGGCGGTCGCTCTCCCCGCTACGAGCAGTACTTC. Translating it yields CASTPPGGRSPRYEQYF.

The chain joins TRBV20-1 to TRBJ2-3; the D gene is possibly TRBD2 (5 bases). Germline V gene data show CDR1 as DFQATT and CDR2 as SNEGSKA (reference sequence). The CDR3 has 14 residues. V was clipped by 3 bases and J by 1 base, with 11 bases between them. The CDR3 is CSARGRAGTDTQYF. CDR3 coding DNA: TGCAGTGCTAGGGGGAGAGCGGGCACAGATACGCAGTATTTT.

The sample holds a few counts of this clonotype. The genes are TRBV7-2 and TRBJ2-7; D uncertain. Germline V gene lookup returns CDR1 SGHTA and CDR2 FQGNSA. V was pared by 5 bases and J by 6 bases, with 11 bases between. This CDR3 has 12 residues. CDR3 region: CASSLTKGEQYF. CDR3 sequence (DNA): TGTGCCAGCAGCCTAACCAAGGGCGAGCAGTACTTC. Complete variable domain (other parts from reference TRBV7-2 and TRBJ2-7): GAGVSQSPSNKVTEKGKDVELRCDPISGHTALYWYRQSLGQGLEFLIYFQGNSAPDKSGLPSDRFSAERTGGSVSTLTIQRTQQEDSAVYLCASSLTKGEQYFGPGTRLTVT.

The chain carries TRBV6-5 and TRBJ1-2; 9 nucleotides match TRBD1. The germline CDR1 and CDR2 sequences are MNHEY and SVGAGI. CDR3 length: 17 residues. With V trimmed by 1 base and J by 0 bases, 6 bases remained unmatched. CDR3 nucleotides: TGTGCCAGCAGTTACTACAGGGGGCGGCAAGCTAACTATGGCTACACCTTC. Its translation: CASSYYRGRQANYGYTF.

This clonotype is categorized as medium-sized. The rearrangement joins TRBV20-1 to TRBJ1-5, with 7 nucleotides matching TRBD1. CDR1 DFQATT and CDR2 SNEGSKA come from the germline V gene (reference sequence). J lost 6 bases, V lost 6 bases, and 11 bases had no gene match. The CDR3 has 14 amino acids. CDR3: CSAAREGAGQPQHF. The CDR3 DNA reads TGCAGTGCCGCGAGGGAGGGGGCGGGTCAGCCCCAGCATTTT.

By sample fraction, this clonotype is medium-sized (0.01 to 0.1%). The V call is TRBV6-1, the J call TRBJ1-5, with D unresolved. The germline CDR1 and CDR2 sequences are MNHNS and SASEGT. The CDR3 covers 14 residues. The ends were cut back, 5 bases at V and 3 bases at J, with 11 bases in the middle. CDR3 sequence reads: CASSPTEYNQPQHF. In nucleotides, the CDR3 is TGTGCCAGCAGTCCGACGGAGTACAATCAGCCCCAGCATTTT.

A few counts support this clonotype. The chain employs TRBV7-2 and TRBJ2-5; no clear D. The CDR3 loop spans 14 amino acids. Germline lookup yields CDR1 SGHTA and CDR2 FQGNSA. Deletions cut 1 base from V and 5 bases from J, with 11 bases between. CDR3 sequence reads: CASSLGPRRETQYF. The DNA for the CDR3 is TGTGCCAGCAGCTTAGGGCCCCGTAGGGAGACCCAGTACTTC.

A few counts support this clonotype. The V call is TRBV6-1, the J call TRBJ2-7; 7 bases line up with TRBD1. Trimming removed 6 bases from V and 4 bases from J; junction bases left unmatched: 15. The CDR3 loop spans 16 amino acids. Per germline, CDR1 MNHNS and CDR2 SASEGT. The CDR3, as DNA: TGTGCCAGCAGCGAACTCGACAGGGCAACTAATTACGAGCAGTACTTC. Protein: CASSELDRATNYEQYF.